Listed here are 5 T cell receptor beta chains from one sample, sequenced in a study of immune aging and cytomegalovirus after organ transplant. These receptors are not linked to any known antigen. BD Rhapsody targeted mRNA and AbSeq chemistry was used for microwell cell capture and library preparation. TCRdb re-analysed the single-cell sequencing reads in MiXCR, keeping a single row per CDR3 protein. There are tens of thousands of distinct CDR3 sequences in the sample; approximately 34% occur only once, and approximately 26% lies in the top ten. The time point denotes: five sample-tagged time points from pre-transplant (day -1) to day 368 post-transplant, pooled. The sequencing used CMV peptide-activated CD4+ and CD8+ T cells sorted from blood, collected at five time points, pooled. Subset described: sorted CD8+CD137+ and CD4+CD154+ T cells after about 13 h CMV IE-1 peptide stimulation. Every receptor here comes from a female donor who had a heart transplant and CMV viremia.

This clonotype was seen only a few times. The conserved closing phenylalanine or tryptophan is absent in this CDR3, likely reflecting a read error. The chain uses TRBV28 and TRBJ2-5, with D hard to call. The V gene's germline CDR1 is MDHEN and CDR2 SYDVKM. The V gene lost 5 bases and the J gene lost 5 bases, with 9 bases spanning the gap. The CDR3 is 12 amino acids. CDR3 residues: CASSLQEETQYL. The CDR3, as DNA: TGTGCCAGCAGTCTGCAGGAGGAGACCCAGTACCTC.

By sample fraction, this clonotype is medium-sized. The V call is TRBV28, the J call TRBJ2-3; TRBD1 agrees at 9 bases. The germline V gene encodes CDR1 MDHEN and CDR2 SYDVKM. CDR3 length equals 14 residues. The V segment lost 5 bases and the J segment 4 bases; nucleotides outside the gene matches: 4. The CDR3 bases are TGTGCCAGCAGTCTAGGACAGGGGCCAGATACGCAGTATTTT. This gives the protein CASSLGQGPDTQYF.

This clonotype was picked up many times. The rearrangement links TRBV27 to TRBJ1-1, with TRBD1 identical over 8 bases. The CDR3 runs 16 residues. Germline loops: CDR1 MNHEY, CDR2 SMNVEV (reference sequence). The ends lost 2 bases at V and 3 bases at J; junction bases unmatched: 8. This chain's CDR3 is CASSLARTGLDTEAFF. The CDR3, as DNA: TGTGCCAGCAGTTTAGCCCGGACAGGGTTGGACACTGAAGCTTTCTTT.

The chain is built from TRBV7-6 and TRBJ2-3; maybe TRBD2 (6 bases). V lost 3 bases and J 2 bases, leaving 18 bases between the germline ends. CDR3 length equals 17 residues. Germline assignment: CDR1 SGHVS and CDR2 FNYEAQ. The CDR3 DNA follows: TGTGCCAGCAGCTTCCGACCCTTCCGGGAGACCACAGATACGCAGTATTTT. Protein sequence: CASSFRPFRETTDTQYF. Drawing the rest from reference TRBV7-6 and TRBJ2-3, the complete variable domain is GAGVSQSPRYKVTKRGQDVALRCDPISGHVSLYWYRQALGQGPEFLTYFNYEAQQDKSGLPNDRFSAERPEGSISTLTIQRTEQRDSAMYRCASSFRPFRETTDTQYFGPGTRLTVL.

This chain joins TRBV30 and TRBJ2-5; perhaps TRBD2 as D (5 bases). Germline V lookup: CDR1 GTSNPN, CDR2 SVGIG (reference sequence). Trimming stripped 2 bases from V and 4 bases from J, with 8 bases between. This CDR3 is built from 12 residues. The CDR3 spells CAWSTRGETQYF. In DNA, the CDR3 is TGTGCCTGGAGTACTAGAGGAGAGACCCAGTACTTC.